What follows are 13 T cell receptor beta chains derived from one specimen sequenced in a study of shared clonotypes between healthy human individuals. Clones were read by immunoSEQ multiplex PCR, and TCRdb kept only the in-frame ones, dropping some. Among about 2 million clones, 90% to 95% were seen once, and the ten largest hold more than 0.1%. Sequences were obtained from naive CD4+ T cells sorted from blood. The subset here: CD45RA+ positively selected. The receptor source for this set is a man aged 18 to 29 in good health.

The chain combines TRBV28 with TRBJ2-7, with 10 bases lining up with TRBD1. V shed 3 bases, J shed 4 bases, and the junction held 6 bases outside the gene matches. The CDR3 spans 15 residues. CDR1 is MDHEN, CDR2 SYDVKM, per germline. The CDR3 sequence: CASSLGDRGFYEQYF. The DNA of the CDR3 is TGTGCCAGCAGTTTGGGGGACAGGGGATTTTACGAGCAGTACTTC.

With regard to this clone: Other DNA sequences in this sample translate to the same CDR3. The chain links TRBV30 to TRBJ1-1, with unresolved D. Germline CDR1 GTSNPN, CDR2 SVGIG (reference sequence). The CDR3 spans 13 residues. The V end was cut by 2 bases, the J end by 1 base, with 8 bases between. CDR3 sequence: CAWSKQGNTEAFF. CDR3 nucleotide sequence: TGTGCCTGGAGTAAGCAAGGGAACACTGAAGCTTTCTTT.

The chain uses TRBV5-6 and TRBJ2-5; 11 positions match TRBD1. V lost 4 bases and J lost 7; bases outside the gene matches: 6. Germline CDR1 SGHDT, CDR2 YYEEEE. CDR3 length equals 14 residues. The CDR3 bases are TGTGCCAGCAGCCGGGGACAGGGGGTTGGGACCCAGTACTTC. It yields the protein CASSRGQGVGTQYF.

About this clone itself: In the same sample, other DNA sequences code for this CDR3. The rearrangement joins TRBV9 to TRBJ2-3; D is unresolved. The V end was cut by 1 base, the J end by 0 bases, with 6 bases between. In germline, CDR1 is SGDLS, CDR2 YYNGEE. The CDR3 totals 14 residues. The CDR3 here is CASSVSSSTDTQYF. As DNA, the CDR3 is TGTGCCAGCAGCGTAAGTTCAAGCACAGATACGCAGTATTTT.

The V gene is TRBV7-6, the J gene TRBJ1-4; D gene ambiguous. Per the germline V gene, CDR1 is SGHVS and CDR2 is FNYEAQ. V lost 2 bases, J lost 1 base, and 2 bases lay in between. The CDR3 totals 13 residues. In nucleotides, the CDR3 is TGTGCCAGCAGCTTAAAAACTAATGAAAAACTGTTTTTT. Protein sequence: CASSLKTNEKLFF.

The gene calls are TRBV6-5 and TRBJ1-2, with D unresolved. The CDR3 sequence is 12 residues long. The germline V gene encodes CDR1 MNHEY and CDR2 SVGAGI. V was clipped by 1 base and J by 10 bases, with 10 bases between them. CDR3 sequence reads: CASSYYGFDYTF. CDR3 bases: TGTGCCAGCAGTTACTACGGATTCGACTACACCTTC.

The chain has TRBV10-2 and TRBJ2-1, with TRBD1 matching 8 bases. The trim removed 5 bases at V and 6 bases at J, leaving 6 bases unmatched. This CDR3 comprises 14 residues. Germline V CDR1 and CDR2: WSHSY, SAAADI. This CDR3 is CASSRTGQSNEQFF. The CDR3 DNA follows: TGCGCCAGCAGTCGGACAGGGCAATCCAATGAGCAGTTCTTC.

This clone was detected only once. This chain joins TRBV7-3 and TRBJ2-3; D not certain. The CDR3 runs 14 residues. Germline V gene data show CDR1 as SGHTA and CDR2 as FQGTGA. Trimming pared 5 bases from V and 0 bases from J, leaving 9 bases between. As DNA, the CDR3 is TGTGCCAGCAGCCCTCCGGGCAGCACAGATACGCAGTATTTT. This gives the protein CASSPPGSTDTQYF.

This clone occurred many times. The CDR3 loop is CASSPDRDIGKLFF. CDR3 nucleotide sequence: TGTGCCAGCAGTCCTGACAGGGACATCGGAAAACTGTTTTTT. This sequence joins TRBV5-4 and TRBJ1-4, with TRBD1 matching over 7 bases. The V segment lost 5 bases and the J segment 10 bases; nucleotides outside the gene matches: 11. The CDR3 covers 14 residues. CDR1 is SGHNT and CDR2 is YYREEE in the germline V gene (reference sequence).

As for this clone: Other DNA sequences of this sample code for an identical CDR3. This chain uses TRBV5-1 with TRBJ2-3; 7 bases are a match to TRBD2. The CDR3 contains 14 residues. Trimming took 4 bases from V and 3 from J; bases not matched to a gene: 5. Germline lookup yields CDR1 SGHRS and CDR2 YFSETQ. The DNA for the CDR3 is TGCGCCAGCAGCCCCGGGGAGGGGACAGATACGCAGTATTTT. This encodes CASSPGEGTDTQYF.

V and J are TRBV28 and TRBJ2-5; a weak D match, TRBD2 (5 bases). Matching the DNA end better, TRBJ2-7 makes the J call doubtful. The CDR3 is 13 residues long. Germline values: CDR1 MDHEN, CDR2 SYDVKM. CDR3 DNA sequence: TGTGCCAGCATCTCAGGAGGAAGCTACGAGCAGTACTTC. Its translation is CASISGGSYEQYF.

J is TRBJ1-2 and V is TRBV7-9; D gene uncertain. The CDR3 has 15 amino acids. Germline CDR1 and CDR2: SEHNR and FQNEAQ (reference sequence). The germline V and J ends were trimmed by 5 bases and 12 bases, with 25 bases remaining between them. DNA for the CDR3: TGTGCCAGCAGCCCGCTCCCCGGGTCTTGGGGAGGGAACACCTTC. Translating gives CASSPLPGSWGGNTF.

This clone was recorded only once. V usage is TRBV29-1 and J usage is TRBJ1-5; 7 positions agree with TRBD1. Germline V lookup: CDR1 SQVTM, CDR2 ANQGSEA. V was pared by 4 bases and J by 0 bases, with 6 bases of the junction left unmatched. CDR3 length: 15 residues. CDR3 residues: CSVVGDSPSNQPQHF. The CDR3 DNA reads as TGCAGCGTTGTCGGGGACAGCCCTAGCAATCAGCCCCAGCATTTT.